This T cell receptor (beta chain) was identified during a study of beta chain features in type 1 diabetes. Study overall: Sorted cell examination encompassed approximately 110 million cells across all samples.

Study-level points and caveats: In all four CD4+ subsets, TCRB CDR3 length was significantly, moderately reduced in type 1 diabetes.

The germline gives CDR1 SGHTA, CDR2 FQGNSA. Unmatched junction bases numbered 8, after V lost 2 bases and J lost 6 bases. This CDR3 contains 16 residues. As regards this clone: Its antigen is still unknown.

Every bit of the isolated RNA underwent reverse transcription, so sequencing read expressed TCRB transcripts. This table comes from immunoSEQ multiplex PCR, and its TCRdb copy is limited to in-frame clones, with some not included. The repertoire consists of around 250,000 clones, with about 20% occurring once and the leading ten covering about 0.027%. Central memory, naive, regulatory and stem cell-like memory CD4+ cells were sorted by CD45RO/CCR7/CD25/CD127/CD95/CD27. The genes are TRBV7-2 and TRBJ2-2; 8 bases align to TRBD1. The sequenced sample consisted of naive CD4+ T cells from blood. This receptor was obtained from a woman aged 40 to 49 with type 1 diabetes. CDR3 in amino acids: CASSLLPQGVAGELFF. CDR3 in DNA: TGTGCCAGCAGCTTACTCCCACAGGGGGTTGCCGGGGAGCTGTTTTTT.